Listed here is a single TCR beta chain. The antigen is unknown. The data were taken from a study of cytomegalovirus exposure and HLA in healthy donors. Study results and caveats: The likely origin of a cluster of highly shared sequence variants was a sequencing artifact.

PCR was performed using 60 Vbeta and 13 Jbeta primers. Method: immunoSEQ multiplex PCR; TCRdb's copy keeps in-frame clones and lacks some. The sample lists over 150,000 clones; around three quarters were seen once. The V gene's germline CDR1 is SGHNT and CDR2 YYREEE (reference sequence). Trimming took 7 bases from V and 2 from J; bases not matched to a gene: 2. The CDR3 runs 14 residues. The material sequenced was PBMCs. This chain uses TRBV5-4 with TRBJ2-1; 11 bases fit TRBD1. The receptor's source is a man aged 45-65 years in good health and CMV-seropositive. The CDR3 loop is CASGGQGAYNEQFF. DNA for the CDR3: TGTGCCAGCGGGGGACAGGGGGCCTACAATGAGCAGTTCTTC. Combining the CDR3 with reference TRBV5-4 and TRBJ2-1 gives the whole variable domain ETGVTQSPTHLIKTRGQQVTLRCSSQSGHNTVSWYQQALGQGPQFIFQYYREEENGRGNFPPRFSGLQFPNYSSELNVNALELDDSALYLCASGGQGAYNEQFFGPGTRLTVL.